What follows are 16 T cell receptor beta chains derived from one specimen sequenced in a study of T-cell reconstitution after alpha-beta-depleted transplantation in children (dated by TCRdb to about 2016). Library preparation used PCR. Sequencing was carried out with an Illumina HiSeq 2500. To normalize quantification of the TCRbeta repertoire, the TCR libraries were built with molecular barcoding that relied on unique molecular identifiers. TCRdb cleaned the public reads at Q25 with fastp, built clones with MiXCR and kept in-frame beta chains. CDR3 protein duplicates are merged, each entry listing the most common genes and DNA. The sample contains about 610,000 distinct CDR3 sequences, over 9.5% of them found a single time. Roughly 4% of the sample is taken by the ten largest. The source was PBMCs from the stem cell graft donor, collected from the stem cell graft. These receptors originate from a human donor who donated a stem cell graft to a child with acute myeloid leukemia.

This clonotype was observed a handful of times. This chain joins TRBV30 and TRBJ2-2; 15 bases are a match to TRBD2. The CDR3 runs 16 residues. Germline CDR1 is GTSNPN and CDR2 is SVGIG (reference sequence). J gave up 8 bases and V 4 bases, and 8 bases lay outside the gene matches. The CDR3 DNA sequence: TGTGCCTGGATTCCTTCGGGACTAGCGGGAGGAGGGGAGCTGTTTTTT. Its protein is CAWIPSGLAGGGELFF. Full variable domain (remainder filled in from reference TRBV30 and TRBJ2-2): SQTIHQWPATLVQPVGSPLSLECTVEGTSNPNLYWYRQAAGRGLQLLFYSVGIGQISSEVPQNLSASRPQDRQFILSSKKLLLSDSGFYLCAWIPSGLAGGGELFFGEGSRLTVL.

The gene calls are TRBV20-1 and TRBJ2-1, with D perhaps TRBD1 (5 bases). CDR3 length: 11 amino acids. Trimming shortened V by 6 bases and J by 7 bases, and 10 bases separated the two germline ends. CDR1 is DFQATT, CDR2 SNEGSKA, per germline (reference sequence). CDR3 loop: CSARALNEQFF. The CDR3 nucleotides read TGCAGTGCCAGGGCGTTAAATGAGCAGTTCTTC.

At least ten counts were recorded for this clonotype. The chain combines TRBV7-6 with TRBJ2-1; maybe TRBD2 (6 bases). V was clipped by 3 bases and J by 7 bases, with 13 bases between them. Germline lookup yields CDR1 SGHVS and CDR2 FNYEAQ. This CDR3 has 14 residues. The CDR3 DNA follows: TGTGCCAGCAGCTTCAACGGGAGAGAAAATGAGCAGTTCTTC. Encoded protein: CASSFNGRENEQFF.

This rearrangement joins TRBV20-1 to TRBJ1-1, with a weak D call TRBD1 (5 bases). Germline assignment: CDR1 DFQATT and CDR2 SNEGSKA (reference sequence). Trimming took off 1 base at V and 0 bases at J, with 9 bases between the two ends. This CDR3 has 14 residues. CDR3 nucleotides: TGCAGTGCTAGAGGGACAACCATGAACACTGAAGCTTTCTTT. It specifies CSARGTTMNTEAFF.

This clonotype was counted a few times. The chain links TRBV11-2 to TRBJ2-7; 12 bases are a match to TRBD2. The V and J ends lost 5 bases and 10 bases, in that order; junction bases with no gene match: 9. Germline assignment: CDR1 SGHAT and CDR2 FQNNGV. The CDR3 length is 14 residues. CDR3 sequence reads: CASSPRLAGVEQYF. CDR3 nucleotides: TGTGCCAGCAGCCCGCGACTAGCGGGAGTAGAACAGTACTTC.

This chain links TRBV18 with TRBJ2-7; D is possibly TRBD2 (5 bases). Germline assignment: CDR1 KGHSH and CDR2 LQKENI. This CDR3 spans 13 amino acids. Trimming shortened V by 2 bases and J by 3 bases, and 8 bases separated the two germline ends. The CDR3 sequence is CASSPTGIYEQYF. The CDR3 DNA reads as TGTGCCAGCTCACCAACCGGGATCTACGAGCAGTACTTC.

This clonotype showed up just a few times. The CDR3 protein is CASSPGPTPMETQYF. For the CDR3, the DNA is TGTGCCAGCAGCCCTGGACCCACCCCTATGGAGACCCAGTACTTC. V gene TRBV7-2 combines with J gene TRBJ2-5; no clear D. Germline CDR1 SGHTA, CDR2 FQGNSA. This CDR3 spans 15 amino acids. Trimming cost V 5 bases and J 5 bases, with 18 bases left between them. Supplemented by reference TRBV7-2 and TRBJ2-5, the full variable domain reads GAGVSQSPSNKVTEKGKDVELRCDPISGHTALYWYRQSLGQGLEFLIYFQGNSAPDKSGLPSDRFSAERTGGSVSTLTIQRTQQEDSAVYLCASSPGPTPMETQYFGPGTRLLVL.

There are a few counts of this clonotype. The V and J genes are TRBV20-1 and TRBJ2-1, with D maybe TRBD1 (5 bases). In germline, CDR1 is DFQATT, CDR2 SNEGSKA (reference sequence). The CDR3 is 14 amino acids. Trimming took off 0 bases at V and 10 bases at J, with 16 bases between the two ends. The CDR3 reads CSAREDLGAREQFF. For the CDR3, the DNA is TGCAGTGCTAGAGAGGACCTTGGGGCCCGAGAGCAGTTCTTC.

This clonotype occurred a few times. The chain links TRBV7-8 to TRBJ2-5; TRBD1 aligns across 8 bases. V dropped 6 bases and J dropped 1; count of bases not matched to a gene: 13. CDR1 is SGHVS and CDR2 is FQNEAQ in the germline V gene. CDR3 size: 17 residues. The CDR3 is CASRPRVSRGRQETQYF. CDR3 DNA sequence: TGTGCCAGCAGACCGAGAGTGAGCAGGGGGCGCCAAGAGACCCAGTACTTC.

The V call is TRBV12-3 or TRBV12-4, the J call TRBJ1-5; D might be TRBD1 (6 bases). This CDR3 comprises 14 residues. The V end lost 5 bases, the J end lost 6 bases, and 14 bases lay between the germline ends. CDR3 sequence reads: CASSTLQGPQPQHF. The DNA for the CDR3 is TGTGCCAGCAGTACTTTACAGGGCCCTCAGCCCCAGCATTTT.

This clonotype occurred a few times. The chain uses TRBV5-1 and TRBJ2-1, with TRBD1 as a possible D gene (5 bases). V lost 3 bases to trimming and J lost 6 bases, with 16 bases between them. Germline CDR1 reads SGHRS; CDR2 reads YFSETQ. The CDR3 is 15 residues long. The CDR3 DNA sequence: TGCGCCAGCAGCTCCGAAGGGGCACTTGTCAATGAGCAGTTCTTC. Its translation is CASSSEGALVNEQFF.

The gene calls are TRBV27 and TRBJ2-7; 7 bases line up with TRBD1. CDR3 length: 16 amino acids. V gave up 4 bases and J gave up 0 bases; unmatched junction bases: 9. Germline V gene lookup returns CDR1 MNHEY and CDR2 SMNVEV (reference sequence). CDR3 residues: CASSSPRGRTSYEQYF. In DNA, the CDR3 is TGTGCCAGCAGTTCCCCAAGGGGGCGGACCTCCTACGAGCAGTACTTC.

The CDR3 loop is CASSQDGWAEAFF. CDR3 in DNA: TGCGCCAGCAGCCAAGACGGCTGGGCTGAAGCTTTCTTT. J is TRBJ1-1 and V is TRBV4-3, with no clear D. This CDR3 comprises 13 residues. V was cut by 0 bases and J by 6 bases, with 8 bases left in between. The germline gives CDR1 LGHNA, CDR2 YSLEER.

This clonotype was counted at least ten times. The chain joins TRBV6-6 to TRBJ2-2; D is undetermined. The V and J ends lost 1 base and 5 bases respectively, with 5 bases between them. Germline CDR1 MNHNY, CDR2 SVGAGI (reference sequence). This CDR3 spans 13 amino acids. The CDR3: CASSYFETGELFF. CDR3 coding DNA: TGTGCCAGCAGTTACTTCGAGACCGGGGAGCTGTTTTTT.

This clonotype has more than one count but fewer than ten. The chain combines TRBV4-3 with TRBJ1-2; maybe TRBD1 (6 bases). Germline-derived CDR1 and CDR2 are LGHNA and YSLEER. With 4 bases removed from V and 5 bases from J, the gap between germline ends came to 23 bases. This CDR3 contains 17 residues. Here the CDR3 DNA reads TGCGCCAGCAGCCCCAACCGGGGAGGGGGGGGAGGATATGGCTACACCTTC. Its translation: CASSPNRGGGGGYGYTF.

This clonotype was seen repeatedly, ten times or more. The V call is TRBV6-5, the J call TRBJ2-1, with D possibly called TRBD1 or TRBD2 (9 bases each). In germline, CDR1 is MNHEY, CDR2 SVGAGI. The CDR3 is made up of 19 amino acids. V lost 2 bases, J lost 8 bases, and 28 bases lay in between. The CDR3 loop reads CASSYPGQGRREGKYEQFF. CDR3 DNA sequence: TGTGCCAGCAGTTACCCGGGACAGGGTAGGCGGGAGGGGAAGTATGAGCAGTTCTTC.